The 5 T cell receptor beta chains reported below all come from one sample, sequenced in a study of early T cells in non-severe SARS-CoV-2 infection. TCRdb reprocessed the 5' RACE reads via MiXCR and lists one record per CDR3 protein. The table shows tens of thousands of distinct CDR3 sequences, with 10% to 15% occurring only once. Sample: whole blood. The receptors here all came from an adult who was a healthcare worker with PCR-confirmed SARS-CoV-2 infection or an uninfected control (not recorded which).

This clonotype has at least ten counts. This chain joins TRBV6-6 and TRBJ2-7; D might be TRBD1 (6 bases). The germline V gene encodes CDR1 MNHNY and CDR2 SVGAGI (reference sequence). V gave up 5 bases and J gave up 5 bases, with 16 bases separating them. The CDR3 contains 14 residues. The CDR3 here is CASSGPGQGNEQYF. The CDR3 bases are TGTGCCAGCAGTGGCCCAGGGCAGGGGAACGAGCAGTACTTC.

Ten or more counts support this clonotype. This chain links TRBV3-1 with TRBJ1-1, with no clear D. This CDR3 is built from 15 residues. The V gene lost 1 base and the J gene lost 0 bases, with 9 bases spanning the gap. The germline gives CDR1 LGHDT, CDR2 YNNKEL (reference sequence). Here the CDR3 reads CASSQGRSVNTEAFF. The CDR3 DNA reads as TGTGCCAGCAGCCAAGGACGGTCGGTGAACACTGAAGCTTTCTTT.

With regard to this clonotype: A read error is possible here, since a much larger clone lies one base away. This CDR3 is CASSLEGYAEAYF. In DNA, the CDR3 is TGTGCCAGCAGCTTAGAAGGGTACGCTGAAGCTTACTTT. The chain recombines TRBV7-3 with TRBJ1-1; D is ambiguous. The CDR3 runs to 13 residues. Germline V lookup: CDR1 SGHTA, CDR2 FQGTGA.

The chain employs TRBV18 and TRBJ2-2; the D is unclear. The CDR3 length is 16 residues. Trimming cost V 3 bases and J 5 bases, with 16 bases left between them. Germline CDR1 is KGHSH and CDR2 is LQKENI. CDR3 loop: CASSPPLSEGTGELFF. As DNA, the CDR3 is TGTGCCAGCTCACCGCCGTTGAGTGAAGGGACCGGGGAGCTGTTTTTT. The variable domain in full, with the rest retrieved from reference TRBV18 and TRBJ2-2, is NAGVMQNPRHLVRRRGQEARLRCSPMKGHSHVYWYRQLPEEGLKFMVYLQKENIIDESGMPKERFSAEFPKEGPSILRIQQVVRGDSAAYFCASSPPLSEGTGELFFGEGSRLTVL.

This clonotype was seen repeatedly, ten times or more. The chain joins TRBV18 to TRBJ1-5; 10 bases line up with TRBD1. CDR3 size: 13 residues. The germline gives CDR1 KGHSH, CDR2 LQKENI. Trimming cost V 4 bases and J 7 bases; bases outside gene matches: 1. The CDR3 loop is CASSRDRGQPQHF. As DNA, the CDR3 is TGTGCCAGCTCACGGGACAGGGGCCAGCCCCAGCATTTT.